A single TCR beta chain is shown here with its context. Relative to the germline gene, one junction end is altered; a read error may explain this. The data were obtained in a study of cytomegalovirus exposure and HLA in healthy donors. Primers: 60 Vbeta forward and 13 Jbeta reverse. Method: immunoSEQ multiplex PCR; TCRdb's copy keeps in-frame clones and lacks some. The sample lists approximately 190,000 clones; almost 85% were seen once. CDR3 length: 10 residues. Looked up from germline, CDR1 is SGHRS and CDR2 is YFSETQ. The specimen sequenced was PBMCs. The receptor was isolated from a boy younger than 18 in good health and CMV-seronegative. The chain has TRBV5-1 and TRBJ2-7; 8 nucleotides align to TRBD1. As DNA, the CDR3 is TGCGCCAGCGCCCCGGACAGGGTAGAATTC. Protein sequence: CASAPDRVEF.